This TCR beta chain was obtained from a study of T cell responses to AZD1222 COVID-19 vaccine. Measured with immunoSEQ multiplex PCR; TCRdb has only the in-frame clones, and not every one. The table has around 140,000 clones, 85% to 95% seen once; the top ten hold more than 10%. With 5 bases removed from V and 1 base from J, the gap between germline ends came to 9 bases. Germline CDR1 is SGDLS and CDR2 is YYNGEE. This CDR3 has 14 residues. Findings and limits, study-wide: Among AZD1222 vaccinees, only 5 to 7 were seropositive at baseline. Every sample of the repertoires postdated the peak T cell response. Mostly white British, mostly female donors; authors suggested clonal diversity may be underestimated.

This clone came up once. Its target is unknown. The V gene is TRBV9, the J gene TRBJ2-2, with D perhaps TRBD2 (5 bases). This sequence was found in an adult who had recovered from COVID-19. This sample comprised peripheral blood, obtained after recovery from COVID-19. The CDR3 nucleotides are TGTGCCAGCAGGAGGAGCGGGAACACCGGGGAGCTGTTTTTT. It translates to CASRRSGNTGELFF.